Listed below are T cell receptor beta chains from one sample, sequenced in a study of T cells after somatic rescue of genetic block. Generated by immunoSEQ multiplex PCR, the TCRdb table keeps only in-frame clones and is missing some. This sample carries 100,000 to 120,000 clones, 85% to 95% of them seen once, and the ten largest clones take around 1.5%. The sequenced material came from peripheral blood mononuclear cells (PBMCs). These receptors were taken from a woman aged 18-29 years. CDR3s leave out the opening cysteine and the closing phenylalanine or tryptophan. Not all rows give a size; the values are once, few, many and, for expanded clones, a class.

clone_size | j_call | v_call | cdr3_aa
NA | TRBJ2-7 | TRBV5-1 | ASSLETGIAYEQY
NA | TRBJ1-3 | TRBV10-3 | AILRTEGNTIY
NA | TRBJ1-2 | TRBV10-3 | AIGTGPTDYGYT
NA | TRBJ1-4 | TRBV29-1 | SVPEQGEKLF
NA | TRBJ1-3 | TRBV30 | AWRIGSGFGNTIY
once | TRBJ2-3 | TRBV5-1 | ASSPGLAGDTDTQY
NA | TRBJ2-7 | TRBV7-2 | ASSLVVYEQY
NA | TRBJ2-7 | TRBV4-2 | ASSQLARYEQY
NA | TRBJ2-7 | TRBV30 | AWDLGQGIHEQY
NA | TRBJ2-1 | TRBV19 | ASIAGGPPYNEQF
NA | TRBJ1-4 | TRBV28 | ASSPRGGAREKLF
NA | TRBJ2-3 | TRBV5-1 | ASSLPAGRGVNTQY
NA | TRBJ1-6 | TRBV23-1 | ASRGPENHNSPLH
few | TRBJ1-1 | TRBV5-1 | ASSLGANTEAF
NA | TRBJ2-6 | TRBV7-8 | ASSPALPANVLT
NA | TRBJ2-5 | TRBV11-1 | ASSNRGYETQY
NA | TRBJ2-2 | TRBV7-9 | ASSFRAIITGELF
NA | TRBJ2-2 | TRBV7-2 | ASSPRSNTGELF
NA | TRBJ2-3 | TRBV5-6 | ASSRTQGRGWDTQY
NA | TRBJ2-7 | TRBV28 | ASSLGAGGSYEQY
few | TRBJ1-6 | TRBV30 | AWSSEGLAYNSPLH
NA | TRBJ1-5 | TRBV19 | ASSSWDRGGNQPQH
NA | TRBJ1-2 | TRBV5-1 | ASSANSLGYT
NA | TRBJ1-4 | TRBV6-1 | ASNSPGQVNEKLF
NA | TRBJ1-3 | TRBV7-8 | ASRLEDTIY
NA | TRBJ2-3 | TRBV29-1 | SGQGPGTDTQY
few | TRBJ1-2 | TRBV20-1 | SSDREGGYT
NA | TRBJ2-1 | TRBV2 | ASSEGEFNEQF
NA | TRBJ2-7 | TRBV7-2 | ASSPYSGGAEEQY
medium-sized | TRBJ2-5 | TRBV4-2 | ASSQEQASVRETQY
NA | TRBJ1-5 | TRBV7-9 | ASSLGTDSNQPQH
NA | TRBJ2-7 | TRBV10-2 | ASSVETGRRETSYEQY
once | TRBJ1-1 | TRBV2 | ASRINLNTEAF
once | TRBJ1-5 | TRBV28 | ASSPTDHSNQPQH
NA | TRBJ2-5 | TRBV5-1 | ASSLGVAGGKETQY
NA | TRBJ1-5 | TRBV2 | ASSEQSYSNQPQH
NA | TRBJ2-1 | TRBV28 | ASSSGGAGYNEQF
NA | TRBJ1-2 | TRBV7-8 | ASSLGAGTTHVGYT
NA | TRBJ1-2 | TRBV6-5 | ASSPHRDYGYT
NA | TRBJ1-3 | TRBV29-1 | SVESGNTIY
once | TRBJ2-3 | TRBV4-3 | ASSRAGSTDTQY
once | TRBJ2-7 | TRBV9 | ARGRYEQY
NA | TRBJ2-1 | TRBV11-2 | ASSKPAVWINEQF
NA | TRBJ2-5 | TRBV29-1 | SGGRTPQETQY
NA | TRBJ1-3 | TRBV19 | ASSSGQGGTGNTIY
NA | NA | TRBV30 | AWSEKLAGDVYEQY
NA | TRBJ1-2 | TRBV30 | ARTERLVYGYT
NA | TRBJ2-4 | TRBV9 | ASSLGGTGKNIQY
once | TRBJ1-5 | TRBV4-1 | ASSHPNQPQH
once | TRBJ1-2 | TRBV28 | ASKNPIQGYT
NA | TRBJ1-4 | TRBV7-2 | ASRSPPNEKLF
NA | TRBJ2-3 | TRBV19 | ASKELGQGTDTQY
NA | TRBJ2-7 | TRBV29-1 | SVEDKGDREQY
NA | TRBJ1-4 | TRBV2 | ASRGTGGEKLF